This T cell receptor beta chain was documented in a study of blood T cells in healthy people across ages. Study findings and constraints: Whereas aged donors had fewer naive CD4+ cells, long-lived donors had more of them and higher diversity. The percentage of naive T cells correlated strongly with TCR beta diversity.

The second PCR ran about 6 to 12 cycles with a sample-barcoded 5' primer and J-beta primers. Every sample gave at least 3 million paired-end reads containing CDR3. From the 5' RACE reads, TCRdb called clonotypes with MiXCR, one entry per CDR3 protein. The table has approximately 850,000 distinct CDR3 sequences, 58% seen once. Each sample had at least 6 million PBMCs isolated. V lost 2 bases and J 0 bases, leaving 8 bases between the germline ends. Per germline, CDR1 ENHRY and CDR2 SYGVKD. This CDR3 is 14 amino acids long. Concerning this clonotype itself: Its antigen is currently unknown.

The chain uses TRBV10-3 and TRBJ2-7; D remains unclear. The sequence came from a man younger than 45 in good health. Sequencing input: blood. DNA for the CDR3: TGTGCCATCAGTGAGGACCTCGTCTCCTACGAGCAGTACTTC. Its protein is CAISEDLVSYEQYF.